This record concerns one T cell receptor (beta chain) sequence. These data originate in a study of blood T cell repertoires in COVID-19. About the study: Samples of COVID-19 (acute and convalescent) were obtained from the United States, Italy and Spain. From T cells, B-cell-depleted T cells, or PBMCs came the material, which was cDNA or gDNA.

Authors' data handling: Scientists estimated how many nucleated cells there were by amplifying reference gene primers. Libraries were prepared by immunoSEQ multiplex PCR; TCRdb keeps only in-frame clonotypes and omits some of them. V and J calls plus clone size are reproduced from that table; the DNA served to infer D and trimming. Among around 150,000 clones listed, 76% were seen once. The CDR3 length is 14 residues. The V gene end was trimmed by 5 bases and the J gene end by 5 bases; junction bases not matched to a gene: 8. In germline, CDR1 is MDHEN, CDR2 SYDVKM. This chain links TRBV28 with TRBJ2-5; 7 bases match TRBD1. The sequencing sample was made of peripheral blood. The TCR comes from a woman older than 75 with active or convalescent COVID-19. The CDR3 region is CASSPKTGRETQYF. CDR3 nucleotides: TGTGCCAGCAGTCCTAAGACAGGGCGGGAGACCCAGTACTTC.